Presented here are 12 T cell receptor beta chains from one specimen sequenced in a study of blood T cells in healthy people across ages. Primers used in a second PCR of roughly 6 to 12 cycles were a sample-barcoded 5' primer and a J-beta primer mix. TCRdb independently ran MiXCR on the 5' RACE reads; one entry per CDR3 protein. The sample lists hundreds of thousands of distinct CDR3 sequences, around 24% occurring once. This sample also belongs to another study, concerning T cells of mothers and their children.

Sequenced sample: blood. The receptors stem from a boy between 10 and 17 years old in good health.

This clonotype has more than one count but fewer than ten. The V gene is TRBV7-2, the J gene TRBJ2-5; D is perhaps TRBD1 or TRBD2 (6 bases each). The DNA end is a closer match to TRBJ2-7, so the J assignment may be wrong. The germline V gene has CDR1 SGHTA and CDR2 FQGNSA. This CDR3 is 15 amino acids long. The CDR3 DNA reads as TGTGCCAGCAGCCCCGTGGGGGGCAATATCCACGAGCAGTACTTC. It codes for CASSPVGGNIHEQYF.

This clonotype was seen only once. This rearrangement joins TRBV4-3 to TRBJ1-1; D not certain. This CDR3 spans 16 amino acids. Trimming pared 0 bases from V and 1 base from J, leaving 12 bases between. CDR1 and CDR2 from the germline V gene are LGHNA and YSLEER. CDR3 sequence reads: CASSQDRGGSNTEAFF. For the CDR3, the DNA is TGCGCCAGCAGCCAAGACCGTGGAGGTTCGAACACTGAAGCTTTCTTT.

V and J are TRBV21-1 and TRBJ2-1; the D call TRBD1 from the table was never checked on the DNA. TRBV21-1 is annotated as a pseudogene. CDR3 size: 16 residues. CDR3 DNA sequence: TGTGCCAGCAGCAAGGGGCGGGAGGAGTCCTACAATGAGCAGTTCTTC. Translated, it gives CASSKGREESYNEQFF.

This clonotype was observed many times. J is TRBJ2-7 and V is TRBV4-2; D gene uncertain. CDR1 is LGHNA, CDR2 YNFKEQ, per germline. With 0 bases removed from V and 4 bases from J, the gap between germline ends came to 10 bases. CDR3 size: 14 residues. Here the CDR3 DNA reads TGTGCCAGCAGCCAAGATCGAACGAGTTACGAGCAGTACTTC. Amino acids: CASSQDRTSYEQYF.

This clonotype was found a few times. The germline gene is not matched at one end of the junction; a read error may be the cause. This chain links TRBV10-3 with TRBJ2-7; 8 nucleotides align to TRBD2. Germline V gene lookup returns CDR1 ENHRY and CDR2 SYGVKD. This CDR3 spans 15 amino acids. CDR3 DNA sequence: TGTGCCATCCGAAGGGGCGGGAGGAGCTCCTACGAGCAGTGCTTC. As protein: CAIRRGGRSSYEQCF.

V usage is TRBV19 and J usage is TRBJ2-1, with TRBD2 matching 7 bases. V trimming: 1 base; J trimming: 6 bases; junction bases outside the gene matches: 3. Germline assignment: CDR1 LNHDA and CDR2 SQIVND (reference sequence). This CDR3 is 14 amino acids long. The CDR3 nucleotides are TGTGCCAGTAGTATAGCGGGAGGCTCCAATGAGCAGTTCTTC. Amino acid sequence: CASSIAGGSNEQFF.

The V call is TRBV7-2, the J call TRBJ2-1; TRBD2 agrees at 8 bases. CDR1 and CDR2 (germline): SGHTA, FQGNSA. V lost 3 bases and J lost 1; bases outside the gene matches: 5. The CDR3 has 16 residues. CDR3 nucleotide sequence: TGTGCCAGCAGCTTGCAAAGCGGGAGATCCTACAATGAGCAGTTCTTC. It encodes CASSLQSGRSYNEQFF.

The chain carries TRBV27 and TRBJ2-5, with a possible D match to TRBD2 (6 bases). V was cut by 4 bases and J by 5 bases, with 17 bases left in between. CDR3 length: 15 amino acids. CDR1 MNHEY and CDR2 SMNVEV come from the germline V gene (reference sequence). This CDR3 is CASSSPLDGGETQYF. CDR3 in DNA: TGTGCCAGCAGTTCCCCCCTGGACGGAGGGGAGACCCAGTACTTC.

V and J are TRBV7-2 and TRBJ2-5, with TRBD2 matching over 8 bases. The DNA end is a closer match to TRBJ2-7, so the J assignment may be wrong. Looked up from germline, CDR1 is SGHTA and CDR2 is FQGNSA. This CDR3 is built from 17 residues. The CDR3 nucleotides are TGTGCCAGCAGCTTACGGCGCGGGAGGAAGGAGACTTACGAGCAGTACTTC. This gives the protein CASSLRRGRKETYEQYF.

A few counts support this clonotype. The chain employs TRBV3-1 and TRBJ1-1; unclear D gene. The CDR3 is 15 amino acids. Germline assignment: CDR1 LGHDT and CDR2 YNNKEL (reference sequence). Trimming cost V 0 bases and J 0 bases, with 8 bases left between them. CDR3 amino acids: CASSQDLLVNTEAFF. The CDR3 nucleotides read TGTGCCAGCAGCCAAGACCTCTTGGTGAACACTGAAGCTTTCTTT.

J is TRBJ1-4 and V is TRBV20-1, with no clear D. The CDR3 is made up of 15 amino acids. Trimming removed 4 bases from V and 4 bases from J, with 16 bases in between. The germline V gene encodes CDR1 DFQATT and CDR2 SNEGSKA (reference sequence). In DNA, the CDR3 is TGCAGTGCTATACGAGCCGGAGAGGGTAATGAAAAACTGTTTTTT. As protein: CSAIRAGEGNEKLFF.

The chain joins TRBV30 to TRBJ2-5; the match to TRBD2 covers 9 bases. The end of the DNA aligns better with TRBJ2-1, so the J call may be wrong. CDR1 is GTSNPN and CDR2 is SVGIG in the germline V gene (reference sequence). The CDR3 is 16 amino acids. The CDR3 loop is CALVSVAGVVYNEQFF. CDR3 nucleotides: TGTGCCTTGGTATCGGTAGCGGGGGTCGTCTACAATGAGCAGTTCTTC.